This entry lists 5 T cell receptor beta chains sequenced from one sample in a study of technical replicates of blood from a few donors. This table comes from immunoSEQ multiplex PCR, and its TCRdb copy is limited to in-frame clones, with some not included. The table lists approximately 94,000 clones, roughly 95% of them singletons. The sample comprised T cells isolated from PBMCs. The receptors were gathered from a human donor in good health.

The chain is built from TRBV27 and TRBJ2-7; TRBD1 agrees at 8 bases. From germline, CDR1 is MNHEY and CDR2 SMNVEV (reference sequence). V shed 4 bases and J 5 bases; nucleotides not matched to a gene: 10. The CDR3 runs to 15 residues. The DNA of the CDR3 is TGTGCCAGCAGTTGGTCCGGGACAGGTATCCACGAGCAGTACTTC. Translated, it gives CASSWSGTGIHEQYF.

The V and J genes are TRBV2 and TRBJ1-1; D gene ambiguous. The V end was cut by 7 bases, the J end by 0 bases, with 12 bases between. In germline, CDR1 is SNHLY, CDR2 FYNNEI. The CDR3 length is 14 residues. CDR3: CASNVRSMNTEAFF. In DNA form, the CDR3 reads TGTGCCAGCAACGTGCGGTCTATGAACACTGAAGCTTTCTTT.

J is TRBJ1-1 and V is TRBV7-8, with D unresolved. V shed 1 base and J shed 2 bases, with 5 bases lying between them. The germline V gene has CDR1 SGHVS and CDR2 FQNEAQ. The CDR3 is made up of 13 amino acids. The chain's CDR3 is CASSLDLNTEAFF. CDR3 in DNA: TGTGCCAGCAGCTTAGATTTAAACACTGAAGCTTTCTTT.

The V call is TRBV6-1, the J call TRBJ2-2; 11 bases line up with TRBD1. Germline V lookup: CDR1 MNHNS, CDR2 SASEGT. The CDR3 runs to 15 residues. V was pared by 4 bases and J by 4 bases, with 2 bases of the junction left unmatched. This CDR3 reads CASSGTGGRTGELFF. CDR3 sequence (DNA): TGTGCCAGCAGTGGGACAGGGGGCCGCACCGGGGAGCTGTTTTTT.

The V gene is TRBV7-3, the J gene TRBJ2-6, with TRBD1 as a possible D gene (5 bases). Germline V gene sequence: CDR1 SGHTA, CDR2 FQGTGA. Trimming stripped 6 bases from V and 0 bases from J, with 12 bases between. The CDR3 length is 16 residues. The CDR3 here is CASSTDISSGANVLTF. The CDR3 DNA reads TGTGCCAGCAGTACGGACATTAGCTCTGGGGCCAACGTCCTGACTTTC. Combining the CDR3 with reference TRBV7-3 and TRBJ2-6 gives the whole variable domain GAGVSQTPSNKVTEKGKYVELRCDPISGHTALYWYRQSLGQGPEFLIYFQGTGAADDSGLPNDRFFAVRPEGSVSTLKIQRTERGDSAVYLCASSTDISSGANVLTFGAGSRLTVL.